The rows below give T cell receptor beta chains drawn from one sample of a study of blood T cell repertoires in COVID-19. The assay was immunoSEQ multiplex PCR, and TCRdb's table has in-frame clones only and misses some. The top ten clones hold 5% to 6% of a sample with under 110,000 clones, almost 95% of them seen once. Sequencing input: peripheral blood. These receptors originate from a man over 45 with active COVID-19. Each CDR3 is given with its conserved first and last residue. A D gene is named only where the DNA matches it firmly. Clone size is shown for a subset of rows, as once, few, many or a class of expanded clone.

size: .
J: TRBJ1-1
length: 14
D: .
V: TRBV25-1
DNA: TGTGCCAGCAGTGAATTTGGGGGGAGCACTGAAGCTTTCTTT
CDR3: CASSEFGGSTEAFF

size: few
J: TRBJ2-7
length: 13
D: .
V: TRBV11-3
DNA: TGTGCCAGCAGCTTAAACAGGCACTACGAGCAGTACTTC
CDR3: CASSLNRHYEQYF

size: .
J: TRBJ2-7
length: 14
D: .
V: TRBV5-1
DNA: TGCGCCAGCAGCCTGGGGGCCGGCTCCTACGAGCAGTACTTC
CDR3: CASSLGAGSYEQYF

size: once
J: TRBJ2-1
length: 11
D: .
V: TRBV6-5
DNA: TGTGCCAGCCAAACAGAGTATGAGCAGTTCTTC
CDR3: CASQTEYEQFF

size: .
J: TRBJ1-1
length: 15
D: TRBD1
V: TRBV11-2
DNA: TGTGCCAGCAGGACGCACAGGGGGCAGAACACTGAAGCTTTCTTT
CDR3: CASRTHRGQNTEAFF

size: .
J: TRBJ2-1
length: 17
D: TRBD2
V: TRBV3-1/TRBV3-2
DNA: TGTGCCAGCAGCCAAGACGGACTAGCGGGCCGCTACAATGAGCAGTTCTTC
CDR3: CASSQDGLAGRYNEQFF

size: .
J: TRBJ2-1
length: 17
D: TRBD2
V: TRBV3-1/TRBV3-2
DNA: TGTGCCAGCAGCCAGATTCAGCGGGAGGTATCAGGCAATGAGCAGTTCTTC
CDR3: CASSQIQREVSGNEQFF

size: .
J: TRBJ1-5
length: 16
D: .
V: TRBV24-1
DNA: TGTGCCACCAGTGATTCGTCGGGCCAGGGTAACCAGCCCCAGCATTTT
CDR3: CATSDSSGQGNQPQHF

size: .
J: TRBJ2-5
length: 15
D: TRBD2
V: TRBV5-4
DNA: TGTGCCAGCGGCCCGGGACTAGCAGAGCGAGAGGCCCAGTACTTC
CDR3: CASGPGLAEREAQYF

size: .
J: TRBJ1-2
length: 14
D: .
V: TRBV6-6
DNA: TGTGCCAGCAGTTGGACGACAGCCGACTATGGCTACACCTTC
CDR3: CASSWTTADYGYTF

size: .
J: TRBJ2-3
length: 14
D: .
V: TRBV5-1
DNA: TGCGCCAGCAGCTTTAGGGACAACACAGATACGCAGTATTTT
CDR3: CASSFRDNTDTQYF

size: .
J: TRBJ2-2
length: 16
D: TRBD2
V: TRBV11-3
DNA: TGTGCCAGCAGCTTGGGAGCGGGAGGGCGAACCGGGGAGCTGTTTTTT
CDR3: CASSLGAGGRTGELFF

size: .
J: TRBJ1-5
length: 15
D: .
V: TRBV28
DNA: TGTGCCAGCAGTTACGGGGGGATGAGCAATCAGCCCCAGCATTTT
CDR3: CASSYGGMSNQPQHF

size: .
J: TRBJ2-3
length: 15
D: TRBD2
V: TRBV30
DNA: TGTGCCTGGAGTACTCGGACTAGTGGGGCAGATACGCAGTATTTT
CDR3: CAWSTRTSGADTQYF

size: .
J: TRBJ1-2
length: 13
D: .
V: TRBV5-8
DNA: TGTGCCAGCTCGGTACGGGAGGTCGGCGGCTACACCTTC
CDR3: CASSVREVGGYTF

size: once
J: TRBJ1-5
length: 15
D: TRBD1
V: TRBV5-5
DNA: TGTGCCAGCAGCCAAGGGACAGTGAGCAATCAGCCCCAGCATTTT
CDR3: CASSQGTVSNQPQHF

size: .
J: TRBJ1-5
length: 14
D: .
V: TRBV9
DNA: TGTGCCAGCAGCGTAGGCAGGGAAGGTCAGCCCCAGCATTTT
CDR3: CASSVGREGQPQHF

size: .
J: TRBJ2-1
length: 16
D: .
V: TRBV28
DNA: TGTGCCAGCAGTTTAGAGGGAGGACCAATCAACAATGAGCAGTTCTTC
CDR3: CASSLEGGPINNEQFF

size: .
J: TRBJ2-1
length: 17
D: TRBD2
V: TRBV11-2
DNA: TGTGCCAGCAGCTTAAGGACTAGCCGTAGCTCCTACAATGAGCAGTTCTTC
CDR3: CASSLRTSRSSYNEQFF

size: .
J: TRBJ1-1
length: 15
D: .
V: TRBV2
DNA: TGTGCCAGCAACCTCGGACAGACTTTGAACACTGAAGCTTTCTTT
CDR3: CASNLGQTLNTEAFF

size: .
J: TRBJ2-1
length: 15
D: .
V: TRBV19
DNA: TGTGCCAGTAGTATCGGACACTTCACCTACAATGAGCAGTTCTTC
CDR3: CASSIGHFTYNEQFF

size: .
J: TRBJ2-2
length: 14
D: .
V: TRBV25-1
DNA: TGTGCCAGCAGAAGCAGGGTGGACACCGGGGAGCTGTTTTTT
CDR3: CASRSRVDTGELFF

size: .
J: TRBJ2-3
length: 14
D: TRBD1
V: TRBV28
DNA: TGTGCCAGCAGCCGACAGGGGGTGGGAGATACGCAGTATTTT
CDR3: CASSRQGVGDTQYF

size: .
J: TRBJ2-3
length: 15
D: .
V: TRBV2
DNA: TGTGCCAGCAGTGAATCTCGGGGGAGCGCAGATACGCAGTATTTT
CDR3: CASSESRGSADTQYF

size: .
J: TRBJ2-3
length: 16
D: TRBD2
V: TRBV5-1
DNA: TGCGCCAGCAGCTTGGACGGCGGGAGGGCCGGAGATACGCAGTATTTT
CDR3: CASSLDGGRAGDTQYF

size: .
J: TRBJ2-1
length: 14
D: .
V: TRBV27
DNA: TGTGCCAGCAGTTTAAGCCAGGGGCTAGATGAGCAGTTCTTC
CDR3: CASSLSQGLDEQFF

size: .
J: TRBJ2-1
length: 15
D: .
V: TRBV2
DNA: TGTGCCAGCAACCCGACTACCCGGGAGAGGAATGAGCAGTTCTTC
CDR3: CASNPTTRERNEQFF

size: once
J: TRBJ1-1
length: 14
D: TRBD1
V: TRBV24-1
DNA: TGTGCCACCAGTGATTTGAGGACAGGCGGAGGAGCTTTCTTT
CDR3: CATSDLRTGGGAFF

size: .
J: TRBJ2-7
length: 15
D: TRBD1
V: TRBV5-1
DNA: TGCGCCAGCAGCTTGGAAGGGGGCTCCTTCTACGAGCAGTACTTC
CDR3: CASSLEGGSFYEQYF

size: .
J: TRBJ2-1
length: 13
D: TRBD2
V: TRBV18
DNA: TGTGCCAGCTCGCCGGGACTAGACGGTGAGCAGTTCTTC
CDR3: CASSPGLDGEQFF

size: .
J: TRBJ1-4
length: 15
D: TRBD1
V: TRBV28
DNA: TGTGCCAGCAGTTTCTCGACAGGGATGGGTGAAAAACTGTTTTTT
CDR3: CASSFSTGMGEKLFF

size: .
J: TRBJ1-3
length: 15
D: .
V: TRBV10-3
DNA: TGTGCCATCAGTGATGATCCCGGGACTGGAAACACCATATATTTT
CDR3: CAISDDPGTGNTIYF

size: few
J: TRBJ2-2
length: 16
D: TRBD1
V: TRBV5-4
DNA: TGTGCCAGCAGCAAAGGACAGGATTTACTTACCGGGGAGCTGTTTTTT
CDR3: CASSKGQDLLTGELFF

size: .
J: TRBJ2-5
length: 16
D: TRBD2
V: TRBV2
DNA: TGTGCCAGCAGTGAGAGGACTAGCGGGATGGGAGAGACCCAGTACTTC
CDR3: CASSERTSGMGETQYF

size: .
J: TRBJ2-1
length: 17
D: TRBD2
V: TRBV29-1
DNA: TGCAGCGTTGAAGATCGTCTAGCGGGAGGCGTTTACAATGAGCAGTTCTTC
CDR3: CSVEDRLAGGVYNEQFF

size: once
J: TRBJ2-1
length: 14
D: .
V: TRBV5-1
DNA: TGCGCCAGCAGTCCAAGGACAGATGGGGATGAGCAGTTCTTC
CDR3: CASSPRTDGDEQFF